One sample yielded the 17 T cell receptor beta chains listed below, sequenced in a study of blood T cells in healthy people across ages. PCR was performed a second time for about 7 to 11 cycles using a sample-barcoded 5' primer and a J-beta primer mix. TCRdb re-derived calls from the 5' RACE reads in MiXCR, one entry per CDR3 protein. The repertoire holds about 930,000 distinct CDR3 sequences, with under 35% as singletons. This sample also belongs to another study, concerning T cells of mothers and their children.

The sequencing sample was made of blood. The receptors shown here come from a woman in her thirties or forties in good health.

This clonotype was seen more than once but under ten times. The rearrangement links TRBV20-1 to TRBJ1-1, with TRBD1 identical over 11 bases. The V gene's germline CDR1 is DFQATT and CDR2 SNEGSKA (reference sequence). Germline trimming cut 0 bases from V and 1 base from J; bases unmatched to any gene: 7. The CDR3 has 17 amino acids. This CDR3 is CSARDHGQGARNTEAFF. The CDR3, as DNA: TGCAGTGCTAGAGATCATGGACAGGGGGCCCGGAACACTGAAGCTTTCTTT.

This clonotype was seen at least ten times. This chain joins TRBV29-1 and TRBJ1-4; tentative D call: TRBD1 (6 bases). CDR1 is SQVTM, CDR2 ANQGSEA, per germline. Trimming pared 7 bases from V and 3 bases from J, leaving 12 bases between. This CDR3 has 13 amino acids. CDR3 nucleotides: TGCAGCGCGACCGGGACATCTAATGAAAAACTGTTTTTT. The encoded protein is CSATGTSNEKLFF.

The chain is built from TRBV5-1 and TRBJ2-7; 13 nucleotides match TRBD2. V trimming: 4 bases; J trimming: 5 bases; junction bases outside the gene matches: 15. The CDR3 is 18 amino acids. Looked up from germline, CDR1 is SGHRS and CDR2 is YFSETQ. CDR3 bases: TGCGCCAGCAGCACAAGGGGGGGACTAGCGGGGAAGTTCCACGAGCAGTACTTC. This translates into CASSTRGGLAGKFHEQYF.

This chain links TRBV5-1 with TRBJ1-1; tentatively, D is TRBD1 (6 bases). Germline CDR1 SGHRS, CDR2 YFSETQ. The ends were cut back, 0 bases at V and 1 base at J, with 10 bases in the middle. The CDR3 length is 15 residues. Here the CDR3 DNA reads TGCGCCAGCAGCTTGGTAACAGGGCAGAACACTGAAGCTTTCTTT. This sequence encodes CASSLVTGQNTEAFF.

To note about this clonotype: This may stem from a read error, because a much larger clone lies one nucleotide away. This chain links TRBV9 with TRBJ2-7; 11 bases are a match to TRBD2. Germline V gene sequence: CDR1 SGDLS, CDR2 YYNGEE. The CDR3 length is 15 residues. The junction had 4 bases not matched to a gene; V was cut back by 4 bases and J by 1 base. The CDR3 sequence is CASSPSSGGSYEQYV. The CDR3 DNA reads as TGTGCCAGCAGCCCCTCTAGCGGGGGGTCCTACGAGCAGTACGTC.

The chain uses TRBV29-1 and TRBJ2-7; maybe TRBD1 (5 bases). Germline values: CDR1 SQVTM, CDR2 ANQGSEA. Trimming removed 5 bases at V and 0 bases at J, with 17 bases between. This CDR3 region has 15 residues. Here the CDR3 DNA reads TGCAGCGTTAATGATTGGGCAGGGATCTCCTACGAGCAGTACTTC. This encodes CSVNDWAGISYEQYF.

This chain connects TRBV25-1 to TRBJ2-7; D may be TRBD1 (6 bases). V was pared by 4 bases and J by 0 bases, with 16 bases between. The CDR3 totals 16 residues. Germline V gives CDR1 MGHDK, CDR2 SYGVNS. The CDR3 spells CASSGQGLFISYEQYF. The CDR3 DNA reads TGTGCCAGCAGTGGGCAGGGGCTTTTTATCTCCTACGAGCAGTACTTC.

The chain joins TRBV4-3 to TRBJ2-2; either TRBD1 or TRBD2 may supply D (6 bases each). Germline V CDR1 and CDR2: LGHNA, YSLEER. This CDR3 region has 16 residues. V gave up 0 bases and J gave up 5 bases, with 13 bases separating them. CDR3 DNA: TGCGCCAGCAGCCAAGATTGGAGGGGGAGGACCGGGGAGCTGTTTTTT. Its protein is CASSQDWRGRTGELFF.

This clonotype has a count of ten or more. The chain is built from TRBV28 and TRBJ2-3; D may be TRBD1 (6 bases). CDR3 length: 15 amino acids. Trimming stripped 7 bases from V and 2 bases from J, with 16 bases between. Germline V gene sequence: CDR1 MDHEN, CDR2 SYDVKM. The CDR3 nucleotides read TGTGCCAGCATCCAGACAGGACCGATCACAGATACGCAGTATTTT. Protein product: CASIQTGPITDTQYF.

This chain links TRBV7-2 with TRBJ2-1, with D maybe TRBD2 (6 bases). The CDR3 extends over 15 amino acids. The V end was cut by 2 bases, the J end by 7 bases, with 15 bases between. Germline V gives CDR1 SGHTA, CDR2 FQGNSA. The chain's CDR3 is CASSLRVAGPNEQFF. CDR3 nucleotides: TGTGCCAGCAGCTTAAGAGTCGCGGGGCCGAATGAGCAGTTCTTC.

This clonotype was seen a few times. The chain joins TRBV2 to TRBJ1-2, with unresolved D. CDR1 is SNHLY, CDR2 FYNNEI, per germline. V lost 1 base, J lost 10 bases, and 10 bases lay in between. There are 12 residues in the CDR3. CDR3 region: CASSEVSLAYTF. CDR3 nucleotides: TGTGCCAGCAGTGAAGTATCCCTCGCCTACACCTTC.

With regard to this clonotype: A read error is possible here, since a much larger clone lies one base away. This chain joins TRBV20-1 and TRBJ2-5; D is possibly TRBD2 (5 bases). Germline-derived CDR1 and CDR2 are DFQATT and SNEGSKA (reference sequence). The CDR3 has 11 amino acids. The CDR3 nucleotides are TGCAGTGCAAGGGAGCGAGAGACCCAGGACTTC. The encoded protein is CSARERETQDF.

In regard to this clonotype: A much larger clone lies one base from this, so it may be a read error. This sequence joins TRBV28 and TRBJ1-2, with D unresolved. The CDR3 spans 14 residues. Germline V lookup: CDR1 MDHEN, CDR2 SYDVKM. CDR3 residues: CASSSSTFNYGYIF. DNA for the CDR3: TGTGCCAGCAGTTCCTCGACATTTAACTATGGCTACATCTTC.

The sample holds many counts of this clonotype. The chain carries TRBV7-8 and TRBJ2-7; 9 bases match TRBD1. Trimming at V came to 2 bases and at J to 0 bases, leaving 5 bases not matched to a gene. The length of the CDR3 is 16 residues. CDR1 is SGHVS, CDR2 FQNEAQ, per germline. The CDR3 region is CASSLRDRVSSYEQYF. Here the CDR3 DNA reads TGTGCCAGCAGCTTACGGGACAGGGTAAGCTCCTACGAGCAGTACTTC.

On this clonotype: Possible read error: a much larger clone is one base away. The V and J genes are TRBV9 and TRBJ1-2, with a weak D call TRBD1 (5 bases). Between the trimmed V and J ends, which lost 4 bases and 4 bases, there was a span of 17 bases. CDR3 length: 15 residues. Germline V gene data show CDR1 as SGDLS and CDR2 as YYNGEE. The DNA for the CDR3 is TGTGCCAGCAGCCAAGACCTACAGGCGAGCTATGGCTACACCTTC. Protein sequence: CASSQDLQASYGYTF.

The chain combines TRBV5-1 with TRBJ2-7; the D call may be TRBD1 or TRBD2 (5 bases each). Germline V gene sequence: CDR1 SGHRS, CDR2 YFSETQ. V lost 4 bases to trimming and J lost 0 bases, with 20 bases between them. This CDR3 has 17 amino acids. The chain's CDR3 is CASSRTTGTEVSYEQYF. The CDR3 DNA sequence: TGCGCCAGCAGCCGAACAACCGGGACGGAAGTCTCCTACGAGCAGTACTTC.

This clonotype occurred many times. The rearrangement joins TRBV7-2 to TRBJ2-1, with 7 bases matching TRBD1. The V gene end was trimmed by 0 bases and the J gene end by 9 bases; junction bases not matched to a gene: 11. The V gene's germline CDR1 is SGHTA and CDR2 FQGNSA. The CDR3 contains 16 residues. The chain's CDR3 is CASSLANTGQRSEQFF. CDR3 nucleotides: TGTGCCAGCAGCTTAGCGAATACGGGACAGAGATCTGAGCAGTTCTTC.